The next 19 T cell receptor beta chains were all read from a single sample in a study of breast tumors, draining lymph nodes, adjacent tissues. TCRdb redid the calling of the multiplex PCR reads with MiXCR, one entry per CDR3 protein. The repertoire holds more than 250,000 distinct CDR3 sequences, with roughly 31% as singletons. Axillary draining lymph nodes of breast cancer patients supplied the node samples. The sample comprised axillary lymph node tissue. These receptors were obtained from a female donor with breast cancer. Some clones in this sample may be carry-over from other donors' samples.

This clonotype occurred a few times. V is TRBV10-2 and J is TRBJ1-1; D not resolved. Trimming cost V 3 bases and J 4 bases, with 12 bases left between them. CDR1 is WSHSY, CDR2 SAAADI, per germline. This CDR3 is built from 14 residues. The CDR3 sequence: CASSDPGLVTEAFF. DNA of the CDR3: TGCGCCAGCAGTGATCCGGGTTTGGTCACTGAAGCTTTCTTT.

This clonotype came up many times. The CDR3 sequence: CASSEKGPPRGTQYF. CDR3 bases: TGTGCCAGCAGTGAGAAAGGACCCCCTCGCGGGACCCAGTACTTC. V gene TRBV6-4 combines with J gene TRBJ2-5; D remains unclear. This CDR3 comprises 15 residues. The V and J ends lost 3 bases and 7 bases respectively, with 18 bases between them. CDR1 and CDR2 (germline): MRHNA, SNTAGT.

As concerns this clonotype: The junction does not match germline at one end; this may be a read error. The DNA for the CDR3 is TGCGCCAGCAGCCAAGCCCCGGGACAGGGGATCTATGGCTACACCTTC. Its translation is CASSQAPGQGIYGYTF. The chain employs TRBV3-1 and TRBJ1-2; TRBD1 aligns across 10 bases. The CDR3 covers 16 residues. Germline V gene data show CDR1 as LGHDT and CDR2 as YNNKEL (reference sequence).

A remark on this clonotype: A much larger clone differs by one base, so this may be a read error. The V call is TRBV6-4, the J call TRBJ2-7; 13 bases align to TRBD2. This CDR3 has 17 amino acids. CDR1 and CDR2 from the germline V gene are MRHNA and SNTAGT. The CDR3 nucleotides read TGTGCCAGCAGACAACTAGCGGGAGGGCCGAGTTCCTACGGGCAGTACTTC. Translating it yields CASRQLAGGPSSYGQYF.

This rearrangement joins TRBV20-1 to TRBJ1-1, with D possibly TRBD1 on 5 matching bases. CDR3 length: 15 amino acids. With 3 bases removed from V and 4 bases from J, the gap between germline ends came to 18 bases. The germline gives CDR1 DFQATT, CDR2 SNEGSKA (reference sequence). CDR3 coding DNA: TGCAGTGCTAGGCCCTGGGGCCCCATGACCACTGAAGCTTTCTTT. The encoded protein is CSARPWGPMTTEAFF.

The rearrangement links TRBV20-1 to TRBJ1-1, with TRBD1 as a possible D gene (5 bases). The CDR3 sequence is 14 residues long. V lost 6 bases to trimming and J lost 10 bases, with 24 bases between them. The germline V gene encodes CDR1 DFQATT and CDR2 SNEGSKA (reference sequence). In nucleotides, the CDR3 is TGCAGTGCCGTCCCGGGGCAGCTCGTTTCTGGAGCTTTCTTT. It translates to CSAVPGQLVSGAFF.

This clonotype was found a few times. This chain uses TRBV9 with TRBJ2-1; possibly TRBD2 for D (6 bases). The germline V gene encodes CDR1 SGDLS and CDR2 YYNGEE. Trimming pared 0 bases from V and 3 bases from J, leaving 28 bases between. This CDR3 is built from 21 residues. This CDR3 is CASSVELRGEMGRGYYNEQFF. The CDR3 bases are TGTGCCAGCAGCGTAGAGCTGAGGGGAGAAATGGGGCGGGGCTACTACAATGAGCAGTTCTTC.

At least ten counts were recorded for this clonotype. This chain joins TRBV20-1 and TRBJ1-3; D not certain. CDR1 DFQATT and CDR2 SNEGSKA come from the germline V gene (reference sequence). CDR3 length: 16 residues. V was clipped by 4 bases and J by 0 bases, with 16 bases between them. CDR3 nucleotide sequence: TGCAGTGCTATTGGTGAGGCAGTTTACTCTGGAAACACCATATATTTT. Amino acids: CSAIGEAVYSGNTIYF.

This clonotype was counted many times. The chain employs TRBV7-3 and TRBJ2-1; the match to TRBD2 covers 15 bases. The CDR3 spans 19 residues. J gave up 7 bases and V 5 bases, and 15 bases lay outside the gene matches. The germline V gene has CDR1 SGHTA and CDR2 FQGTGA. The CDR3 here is CASSPKQAGTSGRLNEQFF. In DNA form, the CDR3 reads TGTGCCAGCAGCCCCAAGCAGGCTGGGACTAGCGGGAGGTTAAATGAGCAGTTCTTC. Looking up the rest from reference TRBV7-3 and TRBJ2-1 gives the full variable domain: GAGVSQTPSNKVTEKGKYVELRCDPISGHTALYWYRQSLGQGPEFLIYFQGTGAADDSGLPNDRFFAVRPEGSVSTLKIQRTERGDSAVYLCASSPKQAGTSGRLNEQFFGPGTRLTVL.

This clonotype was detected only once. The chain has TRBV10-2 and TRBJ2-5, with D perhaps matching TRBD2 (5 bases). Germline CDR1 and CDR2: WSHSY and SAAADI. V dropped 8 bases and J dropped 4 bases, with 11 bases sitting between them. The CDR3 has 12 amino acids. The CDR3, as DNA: TGCGCCAGCGGTGCTCGGGGAGAGACCCAGTACTTC. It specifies CASGARGETQYF.

The CDR3 DNA reads as TGTGCCAGCAGTCGGGACCACGGAGAGACCCAGTACTTC. Protein product: CASSRDHGETQYF. The rearrangement uses TRBV5-4 and TRBJ2-5; the D call may be TRBD1 or TRBD2 (5 bases each). The germline V gene has CDR1 SGHNT and CDR2 YYREEE (reference sequence). V was shortened by 5 bases and J by 4 bases, with 12 bases between the two germline ends. This CDR3 spans 13 amino acids.

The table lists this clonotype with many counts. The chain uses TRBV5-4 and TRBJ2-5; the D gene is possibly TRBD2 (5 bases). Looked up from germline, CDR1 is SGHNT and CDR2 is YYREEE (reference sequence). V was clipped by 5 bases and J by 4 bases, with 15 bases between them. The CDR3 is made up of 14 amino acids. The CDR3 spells CASSLKSGGETQYF. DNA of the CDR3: TGTGCCAGCAGTCTTAAGAGCGGTGGAGAGACCCAGTACTTC.

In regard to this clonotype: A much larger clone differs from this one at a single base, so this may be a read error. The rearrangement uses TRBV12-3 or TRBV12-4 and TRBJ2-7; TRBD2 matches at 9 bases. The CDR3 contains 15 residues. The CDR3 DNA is TGTGCCAACAGTTTTAGCGGGAGATTTGACCACGAGCAGTACTTC. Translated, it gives CANSFSGRFDHEQYF.

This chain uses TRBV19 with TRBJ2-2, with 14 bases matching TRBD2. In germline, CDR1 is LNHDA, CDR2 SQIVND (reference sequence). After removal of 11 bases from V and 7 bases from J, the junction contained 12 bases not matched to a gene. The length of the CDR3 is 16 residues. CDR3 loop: CAWSPGTSGSIGELFF. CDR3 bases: TGTGCCTGGAGCCCAGGGACTAGCGGGAGTATCGGGGAGCTGTTTTTT.

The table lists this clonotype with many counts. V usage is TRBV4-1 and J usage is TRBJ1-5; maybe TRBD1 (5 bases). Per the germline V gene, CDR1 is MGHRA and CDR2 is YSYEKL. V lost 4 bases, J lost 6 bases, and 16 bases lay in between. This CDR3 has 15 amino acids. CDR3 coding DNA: TGCGCCAGCAGCCTGCTGGTGGGAGACAGTCAGCCCCAGCATTTT. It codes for CASSLLVGDSQPQHF.

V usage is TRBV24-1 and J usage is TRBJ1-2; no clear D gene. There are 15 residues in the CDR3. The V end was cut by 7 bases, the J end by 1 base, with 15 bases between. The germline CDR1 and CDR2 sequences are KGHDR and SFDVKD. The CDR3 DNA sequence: TGTGCCACCAGCTTTAGGTTCACGAATAACTATGGCTACACCTTC. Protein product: CATSFRFTNNYGYTF.

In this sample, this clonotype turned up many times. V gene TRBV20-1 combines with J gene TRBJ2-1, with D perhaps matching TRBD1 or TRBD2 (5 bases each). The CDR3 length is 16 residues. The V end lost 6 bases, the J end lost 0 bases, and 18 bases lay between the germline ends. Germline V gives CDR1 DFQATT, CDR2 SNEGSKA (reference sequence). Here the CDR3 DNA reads TGCAGTGCCCCTACCCGCCGGGACCCCTCCTACAATGAGCAGTTCTTC. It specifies CSAPTRRDPSYNEQFF.

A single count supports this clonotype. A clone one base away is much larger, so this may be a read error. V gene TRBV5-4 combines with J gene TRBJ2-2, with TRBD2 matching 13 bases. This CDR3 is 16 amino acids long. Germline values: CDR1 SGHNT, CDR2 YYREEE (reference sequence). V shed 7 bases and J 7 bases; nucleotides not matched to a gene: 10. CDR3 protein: CASGLLAGGPGGELFF. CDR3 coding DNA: TGTGCCAGCGGCCTACTAGCGGGAGGGCCGGGCGGGGAGCTGTTTTTT.

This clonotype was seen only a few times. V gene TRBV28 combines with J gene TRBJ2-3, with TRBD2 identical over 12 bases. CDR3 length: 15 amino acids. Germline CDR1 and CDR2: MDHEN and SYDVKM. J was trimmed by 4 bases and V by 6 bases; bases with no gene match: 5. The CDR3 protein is CASSRLAGVADTQYF. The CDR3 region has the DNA TGTGCCAGCAGCCGACTAGCGGGAGTCGCAGATACGCAGTATTTT.